This T cell receptor beta chain emerged from a study of shared clonotypes between healthy human individuals. CD45RO-negative cells were positively selected for CCR7, leaving out terminally differentiated effector memory CD45RA+ cells. Broader study findings: Sharing across several donors was seen in 4% to 5.5% of naive CD4 clonotypes. Larger estimated richness was generally recorded for naive subsets relative to memory subsets.

The test was conducted at deep level. Data came from immunoSEQ multiplex PCR; TCRdb stores just in-frame clones and leaves some out. The sample gives about 2.1 million clones, 85% to 95% of which show up once; more than 1.5% is in the top ten. Germline loops: CDR1 SGDLS, CDR2 YYNGEE. This CDR3 is 14 amino acids long. The V end was cut by 3 bases, the J end by 1 base, with 10 bases between. On this clone: What it recognizes is unknown.

The receptor comes from a man aged 18-30 years in good health. Some clones in this sample may be carry-over from other donors' samples. The chain couples TRBV9 to TRBJ2-5; possible D gene TRBD2, 6 bases. Specimen: naive CD8+ T cells from PBMCs. The CDR3 loop is CASSGGGTQETQYF. The CDR3 bases are TGTGCCAGCAGCGGCGGAGGGACCCAAGAGACCCAGTACTTC.